The T cell receptor (beta chain) described here comes from a study of shared clonotypes between healthy human individuals. TCRdb's copy holds only in-frame clones and misses some; the assay was immunoSEQ multiplex PCR. Of approximately 2.4 million clones listed, more than 90% are singletons. The donors were all Caucasian adults (living in Nashville, Tennessee). Concerning this clone itself: The sample contains more than one DNA sequence encoding this CDR3.

The clonotype was recovered from a man between 18 and 35 years old in good health. Sequencing was done on a sample of naive CD4+ T cells sorted from blood. Subset indicated: CD45RA+ positively selected.

CDR3 loop: CASSLAGAAGELFF. As DNA, the CDR3 is TGCGCCAGCAGCTTGGCGGGAGCCGCCGGGGAGCTGTTTTTT. The chain employs TRBV5-1 and TRBJ2-2, with TRBD2 as a possible D gene (6 bases). Germline V gene sequence: CDR1 SGHRS, CDR2 YFSETQ. Trimming cost V 0 bases and J 6 bases, with 9 bases left between them. The CDR3 loop spans 14 amino acids.